The next 14 T cell receptor beta chains were all read from a single sample in a study of blood T cells in healthy people across ages. PCR was performed a second time for 7 to 11 cycles using a sample-barcoded 5' primer and a J-beta primer mix. MiXCR was run by TCRdb on the 5' RACE reads, yielding one entry per CDR3 protein. The table records around 1,600,000 distinct CDR3 sequences, roughly 43% of them present only once. Source material: blood. The receptor source for this set is a woman under 30 in good health.

This clonotype was detected only a few times. The chain employs TRBV29-1 and TRBJ1-1; TRBD1 might be the D (6 bases). V gave up 6 bases and J gave up 4 bases, with 15 bases separating them. Germline V gene sequence: CDR1 SQVTM, CDR2 ANQGSEA. This CDR3 region has 13 residues. The CDR3: CSVHRVRSTEAFF. CDR3 DNA: TGCAGCGTCCACAGGGTAAGGAGCACTGAAGCTTTCTTT.

V usage is TRBV5-1 and J usage is TRBJ1-4, with a possible D match to TRBD1 (5 bases). The CDR3 covers 14 residues. The ends were cut back, 5 bases at V and 2 bases at J, with 10 bases in the middle. Germline assignment: CDR1 SGHRS and CDR2 YFSETQ. The CDR3 nucleotides read TGCGCCAGCAGATGGACAACCACTAATGAAAAACTGTTTTTT. This translates into CASRWTTTNEKLFF.

The chain uses TRBV2 and TRBJ2-6; D is unresolved. This CDR3 contains 13 residues. The germline gives CDR1 SNHLY, CDR2 FYNNEI. Between the trimmed V and J ends, which lost 5 bases and 6 bases, there was a span of 8 bases. DNA for the CDR3: TGTGCCAGCAGTACAGAAATGGCCAACGTCCTGACTTTC. Amino acid sequence: CASSTEMANVLTF.

In this sample, this clonotype turned up a few times. V is TRBV6-1 and J is TRBJ2-1, with 7 nucleotides matching TRBD2. V lost 0 bases, J lost 4 bases, and 6 bases stayed unmatched. This CDR3 has 16 amino acids. CDR1 and CDR2 from the germline V gene are MNHNS and SASEGT. The CDR3 loop reads CASSEAWGGVYNEQFF. CDR3 nucleotide sequence: TGTGCCAGCAGTGAAGCCTGGGGAGGGGTATACAATGAGCAGTTCTTC.

The chain carries TRBV6-6 and TRBJ1-2; D gene uncertain. The length of the CDR3 is 15 residues. V lost 0 bases, J lost 8 bases, and 16 bases lay in between. Per germline, CDR1 MNHNY and CDR2 SVGAGI (reference sequence). The CDR3 nucleotides are TGTGCCAGCAGTTACTCGGGGATAGGGTCTATGGGCTACACCTTC. Encoded protein: CASSYSGIGSMGYTF.

V usage is TRBV9 and J usage is TRBJ2-5; D possibly matches TRBD1 or TRBD2 (6 bases each). The J call may be incorrect, as the DNA end agrees better with TRBJ2-7. The CDR3 is 15 amino acids. Germline assignment: CDR1 SGDLS and CDR2 YYNGEE. In DNA form, the CDR3 reads TGTGCCAGCAGCATAGGTGCCCTGAGGGGGGCCGAGCAGTACTTC. Residues: CASSIGALRGAEQYF.

This chain connects TRBV29-1 to TRBJ2-1; 9 bases align to TRBD2. Germline V CDR1 and CDR2: SQVTM, ANQGSEA. The length of the CDR3 is 16 residues. V lost 4 bases and J lost 7; bases outside the gene matches: 14. DNA for the CDR3: TGCAGCGTTGGCCCCCTAGCGGGGCTTCGTAGGAATGAGCAGTTCTTC. Its translation is CSVGPLAGLRRNEQFF.

There are a few counts of this clonotype. The gene calls are TRBV12-3 or TRBV12-4 and TRBJ2-1, with 7 bases matching TRBD1. The CDR3 is 13 amino acids. Trimming removed 6 bases from V and 10 bases from J; junction bases left unmatched: 9. CDR3 sequence (DNA): TGTGCCAGCAGCCTCGGACAGGCCCTCGAGCAGTTCTTC. Translated, it gives CASSLGQALEQFF.

The CDR3 nucleotides are TGCGCCAGCAGCTTGTTTGCCAGCAACGAAGAGACCCAGTACTTC. Protein product: CASSLFASNEETQYF. V is TRBV5-1 and J is TRBJ2-5; D remains ambiguous. The CDR3 is made up of 15 amino acids. The V gene's germline CDR1 is SGHRS and CDR2 YFSETQ. V was shortened by 1 base and J by 3 bases, with 13 bases between the two germline ends.

This chain uses TRBV24-1 with TRBJ2-5; D uncertain. The ends were cut back, 3 bases at V and 11 bases at J, with 24 bases in the middle. CDR3 length equals 16 residues. The germline V gene encodes CDR1 KGHDR and CDR2 SFDVKD. The CDR3 DNA reads TGTGCCACCAGTGATCAAAGTAGGGTCCTCTACAATGAGCAGTACTTC. Translation: CATSDQSRVLYNEQYF.

V is TRBV6-2 or TRBV6-3 and J is TRBJ1-1, with TRBD1 as a possible D gene (6 bases). The CDR3 consists of 19 residues. V lost 0 bases to trimming and J lost 10 bases, with 30 bases between them. Germline values: CDR1 MNHEY, CDR2 SVGEGT. CDR3 region: CASSYSKKSAPGHQNGAFF. CDR3 DNA sequence: TGTGCCAGCAGTTACTCGAAAAAATCGGCGCCGGGACATCAAAACGGAGCTTTCTTT.

V gene TRBV10-3 combines with J gene TRBJ2-3; no firm D call. The CDR3 spans 17 residues. Germline-derived CDR1 and CDR2 are ENHRY and SYGVKD. Trimming removed 0 bases at V and 0 bases at J, with 13 bases between. The CDR3 loop is CAISESVSVTSTDTQYF. CDR3 sequence (DNA): TGTGCCATCAGTGAGTCAGTCAGTGTTACTAGCACAGATACGCAGTATTTT.

This chain connects TRBV6-2 or TRBV6-3 to TRBJ1-1; 8 positions match TRBD1. Germline V gene data show CDR1 as MNHEY and CDR2 as SVGEGT. The ends lost 5 bases at V and 10 bases at J; junction bases unmatched: 9. The CDR3 length is 13 residues. The DNA for the CDR3 is TGTGCCAGCAGTACCAGGGGGCACAGGGGAGCTTTCTTT. It yields the protein CASSTRGHRGAFF.

V usage is TRBV5-6 and J usage is TRBJ2-5; D is perhaps TRBD1 or TRBD2 (6 bases each). Germline loops: CDR1 SGHDT, CDR2 YYEEEE. The V end was cut by 2 bases, the J end by 11 bases, with 25 bases between. CDR3 size: 16 residues. The CDR3 reads CASSFLRDTSYNEQYF. The CDR3, as DNA: TGTGCCAGCAGCTTTTTGCGGGACACTTCCTACAATGAGCAGTACTTC.